This T cell receptor beta chain was documented in a study of T cell changes during pregnancy in multiple sclerosis. The repertoire was sequenced with immunoSEQ multiplex PCR; TCRdb's copy has only in-frame clones and lacks some. The sample has 30,000 to 40,000 clones, less than 95% seen once. This TCR was sampled from a female donor in good health, enrolled as a control in a pregnancy study. Sequenced material: CD4+ T cells from peripheral blood mononuclear cells, taken in the first trimester of pregnancy.

CDR3 nucleotides: TGTGCCTGGAGAAACACAGGGAGTTTGAAGACCCAGTACTTC. This encodes CAWRNTGSLKTQYF. J is TRBJ2-5 and V is TRBV30; D is possibly TRBD1 (6 bases). Germline CDR1 and CDR2: GTSNPN and SVGIG (reference sequence). This CDR3 has 14 amino acids. V lost 3 bases and J lost 6, with 17 bases in between.